This TCR beta chain was recovered during a study of blood T cell repertoires in COVID-19. Across the study: Samples taken during acute and convalescent COVID-19 were collected in the United States, Italy and Spain. Sample material is recorded as cDNA or gDNA derived from T cells, B-cell-depleted T cells, or PBMCs.

This clone was seen more than once but under ten times. As processed by the authors: From reference gene primer amplification, estimates of nucleated cell counts were derived. Repertoires were generated with immunoSEQ multiplex PCR, while TCRdb's copy carries only in-frame clones and drops some. That table gives V, J and clone size, and the DNA gave D and trimming. This sample has about 90,000 clones; over 70% occur once, and the top ten carry approximately 25%. This CDR3 comprises 15 residues. Germline CDR1 reads SGHVS; CDR2 reads FQNEAQ. Deletions cut 3 bases from V and 3 bases from J, with 12 bases between.

Source material: peripheral blood. The sequence came from a man at least 80 years old with active or convalescent COVID-19. The rearrangement uses TRBV7-8 and TRBJ2-1, with D tentatively TRBD1 (5 bases). CDR3 protein: CASSFHQGVYNEQFF. The CDR3 coding sequence is TGTGCCAGCAGCTTCCACCAAGGGGTCTACAATGAGCAGTTCTTC.